The sequence of this T cell receptor beta chain was determined in a study of T cell responses to AZD1222 COVID-19 vaccine. For the study at large: Investigators merged groups given second doses at roughly 4 or roughly 12 weeks. Study results and limitations: The donors showed a predominance of white British ancestry and of females, with possible underestimation of clonal diversity. Repertoires were sampled only after the peak T cell response. Spike as a whole was targeted by vaccine-associated CD4 TCRs, dominant at 160-218 and 743-854.

In the case of this clone: Its specificity is not known.

Trimming stripped 4 bases from V and 9 bases from J, with 13 bases between. The CDR3 totals 14 residues. Looked up from germline, CDR1 is MNHEY and CDR2 is SMNVEV (reference sequence). Some clones are missing from TCRdb's copy, which holds only in-frame ones; the method was immunoSEQ multiplex PCR. The sample yields about 170,000 clones, 90% seen once. The TCR sequence derives from an adult in good health. The material was peripheral blood, obtained on day 0 of AZD1222 vaccination. V usage is TRBV27 and J usage is TRBJ1-6; unclear D gene. The CDR3 bases are TGTGCCAGCAGTTCCGGGAGTTTGGGTTCACCCCTCCACTTT. This codes for CASSSGSLGSPLHF.